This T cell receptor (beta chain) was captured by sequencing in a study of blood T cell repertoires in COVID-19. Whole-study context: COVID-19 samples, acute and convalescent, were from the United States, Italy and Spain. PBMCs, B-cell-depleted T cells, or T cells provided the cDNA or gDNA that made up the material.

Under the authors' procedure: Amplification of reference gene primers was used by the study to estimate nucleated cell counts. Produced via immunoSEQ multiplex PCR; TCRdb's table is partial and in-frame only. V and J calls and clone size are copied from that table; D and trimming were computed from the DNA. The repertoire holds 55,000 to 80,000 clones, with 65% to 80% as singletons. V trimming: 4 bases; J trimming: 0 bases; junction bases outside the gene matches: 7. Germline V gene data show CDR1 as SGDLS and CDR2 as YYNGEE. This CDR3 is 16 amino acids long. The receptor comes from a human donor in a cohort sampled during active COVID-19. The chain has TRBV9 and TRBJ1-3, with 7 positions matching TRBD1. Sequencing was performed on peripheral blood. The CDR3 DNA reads TGTGCCAGCAGCACCCGACAGGGCCTCTCTGGAAACACCATATATTTT. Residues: CASSTRQGLSGNTIYF. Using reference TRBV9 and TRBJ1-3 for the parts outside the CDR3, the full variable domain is DSGVTQTPKHLITATGQRVTLRCSPRSGDLSVYWYQQSLDQGLQFLIQYYNGEERAKGNILERFSAQQFPDLHSELNLSSLELGDSALYFCASSTRQGLSGNTIYFGEGSWLTVV.